What follows describes a single T cell receptor (beta chain). Its antigen is as yet unknown. Use of 60 Vbeta and 13 Jbeta primers characterized the PCR. Generated by immunoSEQ multiplex PCR, the TCRdb table keeps only in-frame clones and is missing some. The data hold 65,000 to 75,000 clones, with around 77% observed a single time. The sample originates from a study of cytomegalovirus exposure and HLA in healthy donors. Study-level results: Per published reports, the classifier diagnosed cytomegalovirus status with high specificity and sensitivity. In a later analysis, compared with equally common non-associated chains, HLA-associated beta chains were more expanded.

The material sequenced was PBMCs. The TCR comes from a man aged 45 to 65 in good health and CMV-seronegative.

The CDR3 sequence is CASSLSTVNTEAFF. The DNA for the CDR3 is TGTGCCAGCAGCCTCTCGACAGTGAACACTGAAGCTTTCTTT. The chain recombines TRBV5-4 with TRBJ1-1; D possibly corresponds to TRBD1 (5 bases). This CDR3 has 14 amino acids. The V and J ends lost 4 bases and 0 bases respectively, with 10 bases between them. Germline values: CDR1 SGHNT, CDR2 YYREEE (reference sequence).